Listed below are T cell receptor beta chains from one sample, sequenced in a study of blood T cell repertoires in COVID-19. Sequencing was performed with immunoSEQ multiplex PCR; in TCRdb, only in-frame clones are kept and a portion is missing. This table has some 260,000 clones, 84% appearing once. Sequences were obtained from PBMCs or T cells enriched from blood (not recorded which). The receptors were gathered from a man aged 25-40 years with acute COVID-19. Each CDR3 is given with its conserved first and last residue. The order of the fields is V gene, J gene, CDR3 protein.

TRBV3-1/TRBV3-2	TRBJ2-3	CASSVAADTQYF
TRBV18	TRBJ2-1	CASSPDTLGGVF
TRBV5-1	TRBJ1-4	CASSGSYATNEKLFF
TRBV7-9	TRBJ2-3	CASSLALAVDTQYF
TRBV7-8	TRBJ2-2	CASSPGGQNTGELFF
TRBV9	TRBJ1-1	CASSAGGPGLNTEAFF
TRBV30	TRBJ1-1	CAWSVGPRDRGIMNTEAFF
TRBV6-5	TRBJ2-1	CASSPGTANNEQFF
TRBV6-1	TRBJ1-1	CASSDPSQGGGTEAFF
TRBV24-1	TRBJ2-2	CATSWGPGELFF
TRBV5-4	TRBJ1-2	CASSPPATGRHGYTF
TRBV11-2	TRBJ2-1	CASSLGGPNEQFF
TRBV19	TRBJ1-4	CASSPGTGQEKLFF
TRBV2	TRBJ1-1	CASTGGRAVNTEAFF
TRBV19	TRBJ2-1	CASSPGGTAGEQFF
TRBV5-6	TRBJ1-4	CASSLSRIHNEKLFF
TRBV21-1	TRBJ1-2	CASSNPRGSPGYTF
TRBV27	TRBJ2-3	CASTERGADTDTQYF
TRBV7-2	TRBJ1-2	CASSSRGAFYGYTF
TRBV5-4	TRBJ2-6	CASSVDSGSGANVLTF
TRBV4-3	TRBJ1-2	CASSQERDYGYTF
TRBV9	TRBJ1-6	CASSVPGSSYNSPLHF
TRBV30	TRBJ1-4	CAWSVLSGTGVEKLFF
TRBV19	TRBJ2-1	CASSIITGGNEQFF
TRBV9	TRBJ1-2	CASSLIDSDYGYTF
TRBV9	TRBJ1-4	CASSPPGSTNEKLFF
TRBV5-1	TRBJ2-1	CASNKGERLVQGNEQFF
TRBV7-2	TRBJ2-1	CASSPYWDRPNNEQFF
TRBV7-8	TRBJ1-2	CASSLGTWTGAEGGYTF
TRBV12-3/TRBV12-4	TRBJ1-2	CASSLTQGSSYTF
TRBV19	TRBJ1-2	CASSNARNYGYTF
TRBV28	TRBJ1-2	CASSSVNYGYTF
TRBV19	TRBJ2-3	CASRFRGGEDTQYF